The rows below give T cell receptor beta chains drawn from one sample of a study of blood T cell repertoires in COVID-19. This table comes from immunoSEQ multiplex PCR, and its TCRdb copy is limited to in-frame clones, with some not included. This sample has 200,000 to 250,000 clones, with 81% found just once. Material for sequencing was PBMCs or T cells enriched from blood (not recorded which). These receptors were taken from a woman between 45 and 65 years old with acute COVID-19. Each CDR3 is given with its conserved first and last residue. The D gene is left open where the match is weak. Only part of the rows carry a size: once, few, many, or a class if the clone is expanded.

j_call clone_size v_call d_call cdr3_aa cdr3_nt
TRBJ1-2 - TRBV11-3 - CASSLRSNYGYTF TGTGCCAGCAGCTTGCGCTCCAACTATGGCTACACCTTC
TRBJ1-5 - TRBV9 - CASSVVPWGTPDNQPQHF TGTGCCAGCAGCGTAGTACCTTGGGGGACACCCGACAATCAGCCCCAGCATTTT
TRBJ1-5 - TRBV2 TRBD1 CACAGTGNQPQHF TGTGCCTGCGCCGGGACAGGGAATCAGCCCCAGCATTTT
TRBJ2-7 - TRBV4-3 - CASSHDQGPHDQQYF TGCGCCAGCAGCCATGATCAGGGGCCCCATGATCAGCAGTACTTC
TRBJ2-5 - TRBV7-2 - CASSLGYRETQYF TGTGCCAGCAGCTTAGGTTACAGGGAGACCCAGTACTTC
TRBJ2-7 - TRBV11-2 TRBD1 CASSRRGQGPEQYF TGTGCCAGCAGCCGACGGGGACAGGGACCCGAGCAGTACTTC
TRBJ2-1 - TRBV3-1/TRBV3-2 TRBD2 CASSQYSSGSSNEQFF TGTGCCAGCAGCCAATATTCCAGCGGGAGTAGTAATGAGCAGTTCTTC
TRBJ1-4 few TRBV27 TRBD1 CASPWTGTIVDEKLFF TGTGCCAGTCCCTGGACAGGGACGATAGTCGATGAAAAACTGTTTTTT
TRBJ2-7 - TRBV28 TRBD2 CASSPGLAGSPHEQYF TGTGCCAGCAGTCCTGGACTAGCGGGATCCCCTCACGAGCAGTACTTC
TRBJ2-7 - TRBV14 - CASSPDTSYEQYF TGTGCCAGCAGCCCGGACACCTCCTACGAGCAGTACTTC
TRBJ2-1 - TRBV15 TRBD1 CATSRVDRVFF TGTGCCACCAGCAGAGTAGACAGGGTGTTCTTC
TRBJ2-1 - TRBV7-9 TRBD2 CASSSNRTSGRSWNEQFF TGTGCCAGCAGCTCAAACAGGACTAGCGGGAGATCTTGGAATGAGCAGTTCTTC
TRBJ2-7 - TRBV11-3 TRBD2 CASSLGRTSGSSYEQYF TGTGCCAGCAGCTTAGGGAGGACTAGCGGGAGCTCCTACGAGCAGTACTTC
TRBJ2-7 few TRBV5-1 TRBD1 CASRLRDSGANSYEQYF TGCGCCAGCAGACTTCGGGACAGCGGAGCTAACTCCTACGAGCAGTACTTC
TRBJ1-3 - TRBV19 - CASSMGLSGNTIYF TGTGCCAGTAGTATGGGGCTCTCTGGAAACACCATATATTTT
TRBJ1-5 - TRBV5-8 TRBD1 CASSARQGRQPQHF TGTGCCAGCAGCGCACGACAGGGCCGGCAGCCCCAGCATTTT
TRBJ1-1 - TRBV28 - CASSKGHRLRNTEAFF TGTGCCAGCAGTAAGGGACATCGACTAAGGAACACTGAAGCTTTCTTT
TRBJ2-3 - TRBV5-1 - CASSSGDRTDTQYF TGCGCCAGCAGCTCAGGTGACCGCACAGATACGCAGTATTTT
TRBJ2-7 - TRBV19 - CASSVGHGRSSSYEQYF TGTGCCAGTAGTGTGGGACACGGGCGCTCAAGCTCCTACGAGCAGTACTTC
TRBJ2-1 - TRBV14 - CASSRWRDGNEQFF TGTGCCAGCAGCCGGTGGAGGGACGGCAATGAGCAGTTCTTC
TRBJ1-5 - TRBV27 - CASSLFGEGNQPQHF TGTGCCAGCAGTTTATTTGGAGAGGGCAATCAGCCCCAGCATTTT
TRBJ2-7 once TRBV30 - CAWSHAPPGEQYF TGTGCCTGGAGCCACGCGCCGCCGGGCGAGCAGTACTTC
TRBJ2-1 once TRBV6-5 TRBD2 CASSYLLAGRNEQFF TGTGCCAGCAGTTACTTGCTAGCGGGTCGTAATGAGCAGTTCTTC
TRBJ2-1 - TRBV19 TRBD2 CASSIVGDPRTSGVYNEQFF TGTGCCAGTAGTATAGTGGGGGACCCTCGGACTAGCGGGGTTTACAATGAGCAGTTCTTC
TRBJ2-6 - TRBV3-1/TRBV3-2 - CASSQVPRGGANVLTF TGTGCCAGCAGCCAAGTCCCCCGGGGTGGGGCCAACGTCCTGACTTTC
TRBJ2-1 - TRBV5-1 - CASRILAATYNEQFF TGCGCCAGCAGGATACTAGCTGCTACCTACAATGAGCAGTTCTTC
TRBJ2-5 - TRBV6-5 - CASSLYRAGETQYF TGTGCCAGCAGTTTGTACAGGGCCGGCGAGACCCAGTACTTC
TRBJ1-3 - TRBV18 - CASSPQSSGNTIYF TGTGCCAGCTCACCACAGAGCTCTGGAAACACCATATATTTT
TRBJ2-5 - TRBV19 TRBD1 CASSIGWTGNQETQYF TGTGCCAGTAGTATAGGATGGACAGGGAACCAAGAGACCCAGTACTTC
TRBJ2-7 - TRBV7-2 TRBD2 CASSFSGGPGEQYF TGTGCCAGCAGCTTTAGCGGGGGGCCAGGGGAGCAGTACTTC
TRBJ1-6 - TRBV5-4 - CASSLGDRGTFLSPLHF TGTGCCAGCAGCTTGGGGGATAGGGGTACCTTTCTTTCACCCCTCCACTTT